The 4 T cell receptor beta chains below all came from one sample that was sequenced in a study of post-analysis software for immune sequencing data. Whole-study results and caveats: In patients, about 5 TRBV segments were more frequent than in controls, with TRBV5-6, TRBV5-1 and TRBV20-1 among them.

Their recognized antigens are unknown. The TCR beta cDNA libraries contained unique molecular identifiers. A single record per CDR3 protein comes from TCRdb applying MiXCR to the PCR reads. The sample has about 500,000 distinct CDR3 sequences; around 40% are singletons. The specimen was blood. The receptors derive from a girl between 5 and 17 years old with multiple sclerosis.

The rearrangement joins TRBV15 to TRBJ1-1; a possible D gene is TRBD1 (5 bases). V was pared by 5 bases and J by 6 bases, with 16 bases between. CDR1 and CDR2 (germline): LNHNV, YYDKDF (reference sequence). CDR3 length: 14 amino acids. The CDR3 loop is CATSLARAASEAFF. CDR3 bases: TGTGCCACCAGCTTGGCCAGGGCGGCATCTGAAGCTTTCTTT.

This chain uses TRBV10-3 with TRBJ2-3, with TRBD1 matching 12 bases. The CDR3 has 15 residues. V shed 7 bases, J shed 4 bases, and the junction held 6 bases outside the gene matches. The germline gives CDR1 ENHRY, CDR2 SYGVKD. This chain's CDR3 is CAITAGTGGADTQYF. The CDR3 DNA reads as TGTGCCATCACCGCCGGGACAGGGGGCGCAGATACGCAGTATTTT.

The chain uses TRBV19 and TRBJ2-7; either TRBD1 or TRBD2 may supply D (5 bases each). There are 14 residues in the CDR3. From germline, CDR1 is LNHDA and CDR2 SQIVND (reference sequence). Trimming pared 5 bases from V and 2 bases from J, leaving 13 bases between. The CDR3 sequence is CASSSWDQTYEQYF. CDR3 coding DNA: TGTGCCAGTAGTTCGTGGGACCAAACCTACGAGCAGTACTTC.

Notes on this clonotype: One end of the junction fails to match germline, which may point to a read error. The J gene is TRBJ2-7, the V gene TRBV2, with D perhaps given as TRBD1 or TRBD2 (5 bases each). The V gene's germline CDR1 is SNHLY and CDR2 FYNNEI. The CDR3 has 15 residues. CDR3 DNA: TGTGCCAGCAATGAAGACCTGGGGACGACTTCCGAGCAGTACTTC. Translation: CASNEDLGTTSEQYF.